Sequencing of this T cell receptor (beta chain) was carried out in a study of T cells in Graves' hyperthyroidism and ophthalmopathy. Amplified TCR beta CDR3 regions derived from RNA transcripts. A set of HTBI primers served as the primers for a first-round RT-PCR of the TCR CDR3. From the multiplex PCR reads, TCRdb called clonotypes with MiXCR, one entry per CDR3 protein. The repertoire holds more than 450,000 distinct CDR3 sequences, with 13% to 15% as singletons. Germline V gene sequence: CDR1 MDHEN, CDR2 SYDVKM. Trimming cost V 8 bases and J 4 bases, with 15 bases left between them. The CDR3 is 13 amino acids.

Material: blood. The sequence came from a woman aged 40-49 years with Graves' hyperthyroidism. The chain links TRBV28 to TRBJ2-7; no clear D gene. The CDR3 nucleotides are TGTGCCAGCCTAAAGGGATTTACGTACGAGCAGTACTTC. Protein sequence: CASLKGFTYEQYF. Variable domain in full (rest from reference TRBV28 and TRBJ2-7): DVKVTQSSRYLVKRTGEKVFLECVQDMDHENMFWYRQDPGLGLRLIYFSYDVKMKEKGDIPEGYSVSREKKERFSLILESASTNQTSMYLCASLKGFTYEQYFGPGTRLTVT.